The 30 T cell receptor beta chains below all came from one sample that was sequenced in a study of neoadjuvant nivolumab and ipilimumab in lung cancer. Libraries were prepared by immunoSEQ multiplex PCR; TCRdb keeps only in-frame clonotypes and omits some of them. The sample includes roughly 20,000 clones, over 80% of them seen just once. The sequences come from peripheral blood, collected before neoadjuvant nivolumab, alone or with ipilimumab. These receptors were taken from an adult with non-small cell lung cancer.

The chain carries TRBV9 and TRBJ1-1; possibly TRBD1 for D (5 bases). The CDR3 contains 14 residues. CDR1 SGDLS and CDR2 YYNGEE come from the germline V gene. Trimming cost V 0 bases and J 1 base, with 7 bases left between them. The CDR3 DNA follows: TGTGCCAGCAGCGTAGGGGGCCAGAACACTGAAGCTTTCTTT. Encoded protein: CASSVGGQNTEAFF.

The chain has TRBV9 and TRBJ2-1; 11 positions match TRBD2. Losses at the gene ends were 2 bases for V and 4 bases for J; bases not matched to a gene: 2. CDR1 SGDLS and CDR2 YYNGEE come from the germline V gene. The length of the CDR3 is 15 residues. The CDR3 DNA is TGTGCCAGCAGCGTGGGGACTAGCGGTTACAATGAGCAGTTCTTC. Translated: CASSVGTSGYNEQFF.

V and J are TRBV5-1 and TRBJ2-1; TRBD1 matches 10 bases. The CDR3 runs to 18 residues. Looked up from germline, CDR1 is SGHRS and CDR2 is YFSETQ. V trimming: 4 bases; J trimming: 3 bases; junction bases outside the gene matches: 13. As DNA, the CDR3 is TGCGCCAGCAGCCGGACCCTTATGACAGGGGGCGACTACAATGAGCAGTTCTTC. It is translated as CASSRTLMTGGDYNEQFF.

The chain combines TRBV5-1 with TRBJ2-3; D uncertain. The V end lost 5 bases, the J end lost 2 bases, and 12 bases lay between the germline ends. This CDR3 contains 14 residues. In germline, CDR1 is SGHRS, CDR2 YFSETQ. The CDR3 loop is CASRRASYTDTQYF. The CDR3 DNA reads as TGCGCCAGCAGGAGAGCGAGCTACACAGATACGCAGTATTTT.

DNA for the CDR3: TGCGCCAGCAGCTTCGAAGGGGGTGAACAGCCCCAGCATTTT. It is translated as CASSFEGGEQPQHF. This chain joins TRBV5-1 and TRBJ1-5; D is perhaps TRBD1 (6 bases). The CDR3 loop spans 14 amino acids. V lost 2 bases and J 7 bases, leaving 13 bases between the germline ends. Germline V gene lookup returns CDR1 SGHRS and CDR2 YFSETQ.

The V call is TRBV5-1, the J call TRBJ2-5, with TRBD2 matching 10 bases. The CDR3 has 15 amino acids. Germline lookup yields CDR1 SGHRS and CDR2 YFSETQ. With V trimmed by 2 bases and J by 5 bases, 6 bases remained unmatched. CDR3 in DNA: TGCGCCAGCAGCTTCGGGACTAGCGTCGGGGAGACCCAGTACTTC. This gives the protein CASSFGTSVGETQYF.

The chain is built from TRBV11-3 and TRBJ2-3; TRBD1 aligns across 10 bases. Germline CDR1 is SGHNT and CDR2 is YENEEA. The trim removed 5 bases at V and 4 bases at J, leaving 9 bases unmatched. This CDR3 is 16 amino acids long. The CDR3 loop is CASSTRQGAAADTQYF. DNA of the CDR3: TGTGCCAGCAGCACCCGACAGGGGGCCGCCGCAGATACGCAGTATTTT.

This rearrangement joins TRBV7-9 to TRBJ2-1, with 7 bases lining up with TRBD1. This CDR3 comprises 17 residues. From germline, CDR1 is SEHNR and CDR2 FQNEAQ (reference sequence). With V trimmed by 0 bases and J by 8 bases, 13 bases remained unmatched. The chain's CDR3 is CASSLAPPRDSWDEQFF. The CDR3, as DNA: TGTGCCAGCAGCTTAGCCCCCCCCAGGGACAGTTGGGATGAGCAGTTCTTC.

V usage is TRBV30 and J usage is TRBJ2-1, with D perhaps TRBD1 (6 bases). Germline loops: CDR1 GTSNPN, CDR2 SVGIG (reference sequence). The CDR3 has 14 residues. V lost 6 bases to trimming and J lost 2 bases, with 14 bases between them. CDR3 DNA: TGTGCCTGCTTATGGGGGCGTCCCTACAATGAGCAGTTCTTC. It yields the protein CACLWGRPYNEQFF.

The CDR3 region is CASSLGGLAGSVGQYF. The CDR3 nucleotides are TGTGCCAGCAGCTTAGGGGGACTAGCGGGATCGGTGGGGCAGTACTTC. The chain couples TRBV11-2 to TRBJ2-7; 13 nucleotides match TRBD2. Germline lookup yields CDR1 SGHAT and CDR2 FQNNGV. The CDR3 runs 16 residues. The junction had 9 bases not matched to a gene; V was cut back by 1 base and J by 9 bases.

The chain couples TRBV25-1 to TRBJ2-5; D gene unclear. The ends were cut back, 3 bases at V and 2 bases at J, with 7 bases in the middle. This CDR3 has 13 amino acids. Germline CDR1 and CDR2: MGHDK and SYGVNS. CDR3 amino acids: CASSDRAQETQYF. For the CDR3, the DNA is TGTGCCAGCAGTGACCGGGCACAAGAGACCCAGTACTTC.

The V and J genes are TRBV7-2 and TRBJ2-7; TRBD1 matches at 7 bases. CDR3 length: 14 amino acids. Germline-derived CDR1 and CDR2 are SGHTA and FQGNSA. The V segment lost 1 base and the J segment 3 bases; nucleotides outside the gene matches: 3. The CDR3 DNA is TGTGCCAGCAGCTTAGAACAGGGGAACTACGAGCAGTACTTC. Its translation: CASSLEQGNYEQYF.

The CDR3 bases are TGCGCCAGCAGCCAAGGACTAGCGGGAGACCGACAGTTCTTC. This gives the protein CASSQGLAGDRQFF. The chain couples TRBV4-3 to TRBJ2-1; 12 nucleotides agree with TRBD2. The CDR3 runs to 14 residues. Per the germline V gene, CDR1 is LGHNA and CDR2 is YSLEER. The junction had 5 bases not matched to a gene; V was cut back by 1 base and J by 13 bases.

The J gene is TRBJ2-5, the V gene TRBV9, with 14 bases identical to TRBD2. The V gene end was trimmed by 0 bases and the J gene end by 4 bases; junction bases not matched to a gene: 8. The CDR3 extends over 18 amino acids. Germline-derived CDR1 and CDR2 are SGDLS and YYNGEE. The CDR3: CASSVGGGGLAGGETQYF. CDR3 nucleotide sequence: TGTGCCAGCAGCGTAGGGGGGGGTGGACTAGCGGGAGGAGAGACCCAGTACTTC.

The gene calls are TRBV5-1 and TRBJ2-1, with TRBD2 identical over 9 bases. Unmatched junction bases numbered 8, after V lost 7 bases and J lost 6 bases. This CDR3 is 14 amino acids long. From germline, CDR1 is SGHRS and CDR2 YFSETQ. The CDR3 spells CASAGTSRLNEQFF. The CDR3 DNA follows: TGCGCCAGCGCCGGGACTAGCAGACTCAATGAGCAGTTCTTC.

This clone was found once. The chain carries TRBV7-2 and TRBJ2-7, with 13 nucleotides matching TRBD2. Germline CDR1 reads SGHTA; CDR2 reads FQGNSA. The CDR3 contains 15 residues. V shed 5 bases, J shed 4 bases, and the junction held 5 bases outside the gene matches. CDR3 sequence reads: CASSLGTSGVYEQYF. The CDR3 DNA sequence: TGTGCCAGCAGCCTGGGGACTAGCGGGGTTTACGAGCAGTACTTC.

A single count supports this clone. The chain is built from TRBV7-2 and TRBJ1-5; 8 bases fit TRBD1. V shed 4 bases, J shed 0 bases, and the junction held 2 bases outside the gene matches. Germline-derived CDR1 and CDR2 are SGHTA and FQGNSA. There are 15 residues in the CDR3. This chain's CDR3 is CASSSGGYSNQPQHF. The CDR3 DNA is TGTGCCAGCAGCTCAGGGGGCTATAGCAATCAGCCCCAGCATTTT.

V and J are TRBV7-6 and TRBJ2-1; TRBD2 matches 11 bases. V was clipped by 1 base and J by 6 bases; unmatched bases: 2. The CDR3 sequence is 15 residues long. In germline, CDR1 is SGHVS, CDR2 FNYEAQ. Written as DNA, the CDR3 is TGTGCCAGCAGCTTAGACGGACTAGCGGGCAATGAGCAGTTCTTC. Its protein is CASSLDGLAGNEQFF.

The chain is built from TRBV30 and TRBJ2-1, with TRBD2 identical over 14 bases. Germline values: CDR1 GTSNPN, CDR2 SVGIG (reference sequence). The length of the CDR3 is 17 residues. After removal of 4 bases from V and 7 bases from J, the junction contained 12 bases not matched to a gene. The CDR3 loop reads CAWTRFGTSGRGNEQFF. DNA for the CDR3: TGTGCCTGGACGCGCTTTGGGACTAGCGGGAGAGGGAATGAGCAGTTCTTC.

The chain recombines TRBV4-2 with TRBJ1-2, with 10 bases matching TRBD1. V shed 6 bases and J 7 bases; nucleotides not matched to a gene: 8. This CDR3 region has 14 residues. Germline lookup yields CDR1 LGHNA and CDR2 YNFKEQ. CDR3 loop: CASSSRDRGRGYTF. For the CDR3, the DNA is TGTGCCAGCAGTTCCCGGGACAGGGGTCGTGGCTACACCTTC.

This chain uses TRBV18 with TRBJ1-2; the D is unclear. The CDR3 is made up of 14 amino acids. V was pared by 3 bases and J by 4 bases, with 12 bases between. Per germline, CDR1 KGHSH and CDR2 LQKENI. CDR3 DNA sequence: TGTGCCAGCTCACCGGCCGGAGGATTCTATGGCTACACCTTC. Translation: CASSPAGGFYGYTF.

This chain connects TRBV29-1 to TRBJ2-5, with 8 bases that match TRBD1. Per germline, CDR1 SQVTM and CDR2 ANQGSEA. The CDR3 spans 15 residues. With V trimmed by 1 base and J by 2 bases, 6 bases remained unmatched. This chain's CDR3 is CSVEGATGEQETQYF. CDR3 nucleotides: TGCAGCGTTGAAGGCGCGACAGGGGAGCAAGAGACCCAGTACTTC.

The V and J genes are TRBV30 and TRBJ2-1, with 13 bases identical to TRBD2. The length of the CDR3 is 15 residues. With V trimmed by 0 bases and J by 11 bases, 7 bases remained unmatched. Germline V gene data show CDR1 as GTSNPN and CDR2 as SVGIG (reference sequence). CDR3 region: CAWSVLAGGPSQQFF. CDR3 DNA sequence: TGTGCCTGGAGTGTACTAGCGGGAGGGCCGTCGCAGCAGTTCTTC.

For the CDR3, the DNA is TGCGCCAGCAGTGAGGATCGACCCACAGATACGCAGTATTTT. It translates to CASSEDRPTDTQYF. V usage is TRBV10-1 and J usage is TRBJ2-3, with no clear D. The CDR3 is 14 residues long. V was cut by 2 bases and J by 2 bases, with 8 bases left in between. CDR1 and CDR2 from the germline V gene are WNHNN and SYGVQD (reference sequence).

Only a few counts were recorded for this clone. Here the CDR3 reads CASSLIGTDYGYTF. The CDR3 nucleotides read TGTGCCAGCAGTTTAATTGGGACAGACTATGGCTACACCTTC. The gene calls are TRBV28 and TRBJ1-2, with 7 positions matching TRBD1. CDR1 is MDHEN, CDR2 SYDVKM, per germline. After removal of 2 bases from V and 3 bases from J, the junction contained 3 bases not matched to a gene. This CDR3 has 14 amino acids.

This clone was seen once. This sequence joins TRBV7-8 and TRBJ1-2; 7 bases are shared with TRBD1. The trim removed 1 base at V and 7 bases at J, leaving 6 bases unmatched. The CDR3 spans 14 residues. Germline V lookup: CDR1 SGHVS, CDR2 FQNEAQ. Here the CDR3 DNA reads TGTGCCAGCAGCTTAGATTTACAGGGGTCTGGCTACACCTTC. It translates to CASSLDLQGSGYTF. The complete variable domain, with remaining parts taken from reference TRBV7-8 and TRBJ1-2, reads GAGVSQSPRYKVAKRGQDVALRCDPISGHVSLFWYQQALGQGPEFLTYFQNEAQLDKSGLPSDRFFAERPEGSVSTLKIQRTQQEDSAVYLCASSLDLQGSGYTFGSGTRLTVV.

The chain employs TRBV14 and TRBJ1-3; 8 nucleotides match TRBD1. This CDR3 is 18 amino acids long. V shed 4 bases, J shed 1 base, and the junction held 12 bases outside the gene matches. Germline CDR1 reads SGHDN; CDR2 reads FVKESK. Here the CDR3 reads CASSPPGQGRGSGNTIYF. The CDR3 nucleotides are TGTGCCAGCAGCCCTCCAGGACAGGGAAGGGGTTCTGGAAACACCATATATTTT.

The gene calls are TRBV30 and TRBJ2-4; 8 bases align to TRBD2. The germline CDR1 and CDR2 sequences are GTSNPN and SVGIG (reference sequence). V gave up 3 bases and J gave up 8 bases; unmatched junction bases: 15. CDR3 length equals 16 residues. The CDR3 bases are TGTGCCTGGAGGTGGGAGGACGGGAGGGCCTCTGACATTCAGTACTTC. It codes for CAWRWEDGRASDIQYF. Based on the CDR3 plus reference TRBV30 and TRBJ2-4, the full variable domain is SQTIHQWPATLVQPVGSPLSLECTVEGTSNPNLYWYRQAAGRGLQLLFYSVGIGQISSEVPQNLSASRPQDRQFILSSKKLLLSDSGFYLCAWRWEDGRASDIQYFGAGTRLSVL.

The chain links TRBV5-4 to TRBJ2-3; the D call may be TRBD1 or TRBD2 (6 bases each). The CDR3 is made up of 17 amino acids. Between the trimmed V and J ends, which lost 0 bases and 2 bases, there was a span of 16 bases. The germline V gene has CDR1 SGHNT and CDR2 YYREEE (reference sequence). The chain's CDR3 is CASSLGPTRGVTDTQYF. For the CDR3, the DNA is TGTGCCAGCAGCTTGGGCCCGACAAGGGGGGTCACAGATACGCAGTATTTT. Full variable domain (rest looked up from reference TRBV5-4 and TRBJ2-3): ETGVTQSPTHLIKTRGQQVTLRCSSQSGHNTVSWYQQALGQGPQFIFQYYREEENGRGNFPPRFSGLQFPNYSSELNVNALELDDSALYLCASSLGPTRGVTDTQYFGPGTRLTVL.

The chain joins TRBV18 to TRBJ2-1; 7 nucleotides match TRBD1. J gave up 6 bases and V 2 bases, and 4 bases lay outside the gene matches. The CDR3 length is 14 residues. The germline V gene has CDR1 KGHSH and CDR2 LQKENI. The CDR3: CASSPAAGGNEQFF. CDR3 bases: TGTGCCAGCTCACCAGCGGCAGGGGGCAATGAGCAGTTCTTC. Full variable domain (remainder filled in from reference TRBV18 and TRBJ2-1): NAGVMQNPRHLVRRRGQEARLRCSPMKGHSHVYWYRQLPEEGLKFMVYLQKENIIDESGMPKERFSAEFPKEGPSILRIQQVVRGDSAAYFCASSPAAGGNEQFFGPGTRLTVL.